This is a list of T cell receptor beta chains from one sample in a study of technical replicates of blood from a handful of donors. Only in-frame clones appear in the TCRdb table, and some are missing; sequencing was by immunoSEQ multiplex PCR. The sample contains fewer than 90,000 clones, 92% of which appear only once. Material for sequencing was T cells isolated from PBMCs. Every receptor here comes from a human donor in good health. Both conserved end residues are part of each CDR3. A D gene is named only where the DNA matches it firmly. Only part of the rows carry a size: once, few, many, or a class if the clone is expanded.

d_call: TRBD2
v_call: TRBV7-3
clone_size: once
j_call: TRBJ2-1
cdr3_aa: CASSPYLQTSGKNEQFF
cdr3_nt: TGTGCCAGCTCTCCTTATTTACAGACTAGCGGGAAAAATGAGCAGTTCTTC

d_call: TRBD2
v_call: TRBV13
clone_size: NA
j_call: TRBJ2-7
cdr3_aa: CASSLKREAPGYEQYF
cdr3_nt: TGTGCCAGCAGCTTAAAGCGGGAGGCCCCTGGTTACGAGCAGTACTTC

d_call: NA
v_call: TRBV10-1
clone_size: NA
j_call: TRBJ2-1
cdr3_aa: CASSEGAMGNEQFF
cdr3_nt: TGCGCCAGCAGTGAAGGGGCAATGGGGAATGAGCAGTTCTTC

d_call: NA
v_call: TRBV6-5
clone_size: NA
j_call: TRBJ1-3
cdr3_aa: CASSSMSYSGNTIYF
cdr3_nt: TGTGCCAGCAGTTCCATGTCCTACTCTGGAAACACCATATATTTT

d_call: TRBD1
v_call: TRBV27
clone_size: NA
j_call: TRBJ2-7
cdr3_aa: CASSSRDREYEQYF
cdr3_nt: TGTGCCAGCAGTTCCCGGGACAGGGAGTACGAGCAGTACTTC

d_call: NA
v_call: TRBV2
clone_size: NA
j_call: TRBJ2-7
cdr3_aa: CASGASVSGTYEQYF
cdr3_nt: TGTGCCAGCGGAGCCTCGGTTAGCGGAACCTACGAGCAGTACTTC

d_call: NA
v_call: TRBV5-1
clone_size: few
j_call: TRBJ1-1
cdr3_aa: CASSSDGMNTEAFF
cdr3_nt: TGCGCCAGCAGCTCGGACGGGATGAACACTGAAGCTTTCTTT

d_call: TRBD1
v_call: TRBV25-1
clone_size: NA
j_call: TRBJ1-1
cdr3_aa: CASTMTGPMNTEAFF
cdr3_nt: TGTGCCAGCACTATGACAGGGCCAATGAACACTGAAGCTTTCTTT

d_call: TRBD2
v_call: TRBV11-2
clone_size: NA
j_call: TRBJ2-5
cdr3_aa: CASSPLAGGKEETQYF
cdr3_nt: TGTGCCAGCAGCCCTCTAGCGGGAGGGAAGGAAGAGACCCAGTACTTC

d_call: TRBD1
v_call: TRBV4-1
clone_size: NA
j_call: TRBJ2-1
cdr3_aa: CASSHSGDSSYNEQFF
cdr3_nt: TGCGCCAGCAGCCATTCCGGGGACAGCTCCTACAATGAGCAGTTCTTC

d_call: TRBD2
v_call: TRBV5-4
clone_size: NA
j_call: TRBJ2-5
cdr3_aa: CASSFTSVETQYF
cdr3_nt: TGTGCCAGCAGTTTTACTAGCGTAGAGACCCAGTACTTC

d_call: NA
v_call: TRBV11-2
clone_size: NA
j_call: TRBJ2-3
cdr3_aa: CASSLLVPDTQYF
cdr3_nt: TGTGCCAGCAGCTTACTAGTCCCAGATACGCAGTATTTT

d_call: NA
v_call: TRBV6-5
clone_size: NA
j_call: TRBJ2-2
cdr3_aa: CASSYLRVTGTGELFF
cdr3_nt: TGTGCCAGCAGTTACCTCCGTGTGACAGGCACCGGGGAGCTGTTTTTT

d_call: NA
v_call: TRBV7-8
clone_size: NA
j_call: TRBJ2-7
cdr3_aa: CASSLDGSTYEQYF
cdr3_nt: TGTGCCAGCAGCTTAGACGGGAGCACCTACGAGCAGTACTTC

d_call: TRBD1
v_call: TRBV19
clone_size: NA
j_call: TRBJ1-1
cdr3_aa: CASIRTGLTEAFF
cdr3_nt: TGTGCCAGTATCCGGACAGGGCTCACTGAAGCTTTCTTT

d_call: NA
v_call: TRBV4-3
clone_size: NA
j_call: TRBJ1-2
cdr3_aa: CASSDVLGGEQAPWGYTF
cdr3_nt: TGCGCCAGCAGCGACGTATTGGGCGGGGAGCAAGCCCCTTGGGGCTACACCTTC

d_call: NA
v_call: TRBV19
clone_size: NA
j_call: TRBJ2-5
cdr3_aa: CASSPRPGTRETQYF
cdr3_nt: TGTGCCAGTAGTCCCCGTCCGGGAACGAGGGAGACCCAGTACTTC

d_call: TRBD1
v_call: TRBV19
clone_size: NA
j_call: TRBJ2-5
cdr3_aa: CASSKGNTGGRETQYF
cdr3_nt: TGTGCCAGTAGCAAGGGCAACACAGGGGGACGGGAGACCCAGTACTTC

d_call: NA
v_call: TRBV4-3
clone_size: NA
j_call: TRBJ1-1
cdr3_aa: CASSRSRDSEAFF
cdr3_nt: TGCGCCAGCAGCCGATCCCGGGACTCTGAAGCTTTCTTT

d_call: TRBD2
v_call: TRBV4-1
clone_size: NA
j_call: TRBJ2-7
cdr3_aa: CASSQERTSGINEQYF
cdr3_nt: TGCGCCAGCAGCCAAGAACGGACTAGCGGGATCAACGAGCAGTACTTC

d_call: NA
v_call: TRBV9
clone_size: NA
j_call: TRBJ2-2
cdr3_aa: CASSVNLITESLTGELFF
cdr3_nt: TGTGCCAGCAGCGTAAACTTGATAACCGAGTCCCTCACCGGGGAGCTGTTTTTT

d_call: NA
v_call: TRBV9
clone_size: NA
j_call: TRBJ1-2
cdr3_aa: CASSVNWGDGYTF
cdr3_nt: TGTGCCAGCAGCGTAAATTGGGGGGATGGCTACACCTTC

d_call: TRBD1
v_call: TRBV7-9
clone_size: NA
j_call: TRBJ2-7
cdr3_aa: CARGVYKETGTAVIYEQYF
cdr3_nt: TGTGCCAGGGGGGTATATAAAGAAACCGGGACAGCGGTAATCTACGAGCAGTACTTC

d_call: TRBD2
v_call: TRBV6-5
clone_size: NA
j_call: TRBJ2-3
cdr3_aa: CASSYSTVAGPDTQYF
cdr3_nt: TGTGCCAGCAGTTACTCTACGGTAGCGGGACCAGATACGCAGTATTTT

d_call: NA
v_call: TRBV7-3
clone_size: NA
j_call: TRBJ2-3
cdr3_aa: CASSSVFSGTDTQYF
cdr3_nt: TGTGCCAGCAGCTCCGTCTTCTCCGGGACAGATACGCAGTATTTT

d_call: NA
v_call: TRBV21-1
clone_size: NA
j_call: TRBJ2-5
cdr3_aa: CASSKVRLAGGQETQYF
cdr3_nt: TGTGCCAGCAGCAAAGTCCGGCTAGCGGGAGGCCAAGAGACCCAGTACTTC

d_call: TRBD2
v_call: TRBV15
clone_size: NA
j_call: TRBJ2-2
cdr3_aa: CATSRDWEGRELFF
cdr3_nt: TGTGCCACCAGCAGAGATTGGGAGGGACGGGAGCTGTTTTTT

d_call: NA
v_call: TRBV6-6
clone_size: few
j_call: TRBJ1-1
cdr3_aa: CASSYGTIEAFF
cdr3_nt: TGTGCCAGCAGTTATGGGACTATTGAAGCTTTCTTT

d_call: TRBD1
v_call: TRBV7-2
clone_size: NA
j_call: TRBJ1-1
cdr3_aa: CASSRKNRGTEAFF
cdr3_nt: TGTGCCAGCAGCCGGAAGAACAGGGGCACTGAAGCTTTCTTT

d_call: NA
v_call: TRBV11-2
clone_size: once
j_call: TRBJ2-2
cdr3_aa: CASSLFRLSGSNTGELFF
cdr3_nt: TGTGCCAGCAGCTTATTCCGACTTAGCGGTTCGAACACCGGGGAGCTGTTTTTT

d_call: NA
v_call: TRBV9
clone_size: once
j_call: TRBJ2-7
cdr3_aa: CASSVAAGSFYEQYF
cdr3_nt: TGTGCCAGCAGCGTCGCCGCGGGTTCCTTTTACGAGCAGTACTTC

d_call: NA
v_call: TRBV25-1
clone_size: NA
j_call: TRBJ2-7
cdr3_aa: CASSLANYEQYF
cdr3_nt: TGTGCCAGCAGTTTAGCAAACTACGAGCAGTACTTC

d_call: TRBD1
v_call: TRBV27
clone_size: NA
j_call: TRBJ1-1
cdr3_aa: CASSPVIRDRGPEAFF
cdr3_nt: TGTGCCAGCAGTCCCGTTATACGGGACAGGGGGCCTGAAGCTTTCTTT